This entry concerns a single T cell receptor (beta chain). The sample originates from a study of blood T cell repertoires in COVID-19. Overall study context: Sample material is recorded as cDNA or gDNA derived from T cells, B-cell-depleted T cells, or PBMCs.

The germline V gene has CDR1 SGHRS and CDR2 YFSETQ. This CDR3 is 15 amino acids long. V lost 0 bases, J lost 3 bases, and 4 bases stayed unmatched. In the source study's methods: Amplification from reference gene primers served as the basis for estimated nucleated cell counts. Produced via immunoSEQ multiplex PCR; TCRdb's table is partial and in-frame only. The D gene and trimming were derived from the DNA, and the V and J assignments and clone size from that table. The sample yields approximately 110,000 clones, roughly four fifths seen once. Sequencing was performed on peripheral blood. The rearrangement joins TRBV5-1 to TRBJ2-3; 7 bases line up with TRBD1. The sequence derives from a man between 65 and 80 years old with active or convalescent COVID-19. The CDR3 nucleotides are TGCGCCAGCAGCTTGGACAGGGGCGGTACAGATACGCAGTATTTT. This codes for CASSLDRGGTDTQYF.